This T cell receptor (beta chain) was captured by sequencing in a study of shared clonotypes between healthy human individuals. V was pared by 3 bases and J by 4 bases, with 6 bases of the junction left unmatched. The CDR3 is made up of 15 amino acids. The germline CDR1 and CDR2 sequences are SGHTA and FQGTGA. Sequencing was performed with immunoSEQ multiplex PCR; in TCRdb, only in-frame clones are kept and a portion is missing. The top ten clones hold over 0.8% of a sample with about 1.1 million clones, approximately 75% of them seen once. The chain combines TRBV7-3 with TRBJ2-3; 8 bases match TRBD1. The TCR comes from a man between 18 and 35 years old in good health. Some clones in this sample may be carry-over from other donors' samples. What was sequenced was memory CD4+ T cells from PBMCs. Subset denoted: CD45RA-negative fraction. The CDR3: CASSFDRGPPDTQYF. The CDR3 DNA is TGTGCCAGCAGCTTCGACAGGGGCCCACCAGATACGCAGTATTTT.